The 32 T cell receptor beta chains reported below all come from one sample, sequenced in a study of shared clonotypes between healthy human individuals. This table comes from immunoSEQ multiplex PCR, and its TCRdb copy is limited to in-frame clones, with some not included. Among 550,000 to 600,000 clones, about 80% were seen once, and the ten largest hold approximately 12%. The sample taken for sequencing was PBMCs. The receptors come from a woman in her forties in good health. Some clones in this sample may be carry-over from other donors' samples.

The CDR3 DNA follows: TGTGCCAGCAGCCCCGGACTAGCGGGAGTTACGCAGTATTTT. Residues: CASSPGLAGVTQYF. This chain links TRBV14 with TRBJ2-3; 13 bases are shared with TRBD2. Trimming removed 4 bases from V and 8 bases from J; junction bases left unmatched: 3. Germline values: CDR1 SGHDN, CDR2 FVKESK. The length of the CDR3 is 14 residues.

About this clone itself: At one of its ends the junction is not consistent with the germline gene, which may arise from a read error. The chain links TRBV7-9 to TRBJ1-2, with 8 positions matching TRBD1. Germline V gene sequence: CDR1 SEHNR, CDR2 FQNEAQ (reference sequence). There are 11 residues in the CDR3. CDR3 DNA: TGTGCCAGCAGCGCCGACAGGGGAGGTGCCTTC. This gives the protein CASSADRGGAF. The variable domain in full, with the rest retrieved from reference TRBV7-9 and TRBJ1-2, is DTGVSQNPRHKITKRGQNVTFRCDPISEHNRLYWYRQTLGQGPEFLTYFQNEAQLEKSRLLSDRFSAERPKGSFSTLEIQRTEQGDSAMYLCASSADRGGAFGSGTRLTVV.

The gene calls are TRBV9 and TRBJ1-1; perhaps TRBD1 as D (5 bases). The ends were cut back, 0 bases at V and 6 bases at J, with 12 bases in the middle. Germline values: CDR1 SGDLS, CDR2 YYNGEE. The CDR3 has 14 amino acids. CDR3 nucleotides: TGTGCCAGCAGCGTAGCTATGGGGGATGCTGAAGCTTTCTTT. It yields the protein CASSVAMGDAEAFF. The variable domain in full, completed from reference TRBV9 and TRBJ1-1, reads DSGVTQTPKHLITATGQRVTLRCSPRSGDLSVYWYQQSLDQGLQFLIQYYNGEERAKGNILERFSAQQFPDLHSELNLSSLELGDSALYFCASSVAMGDAEAFFGQGTRLTVV.

This chain links TRBV19 with TRBJ2-1; TRBD2 matches 8 bases. This CDR3 has 16 amino acids. V shed 9 bases, J shed 3 bases, and the junction held 13 bases outside the gene matches. CDR1 is LNHDA, CDR2 SQIVND, per germline (reference sequence). The CDR3 here is CASDEGGGRFYNEQFF. The CDR3 DNA sequence: TGTGCCAGCGATGAGGGAGGCGGGAGGTTCTACAATGAGCAGTTCTTC. Supplemented by reference TRBV19 and TRBJ2-1, the full variable domain reads DGGITQSPKYLFRKEGQNVTLSCEQNLNHDAMYWYRQDPGQGLRLIYYSQIVNDFQKGDIAEGYSVSREKKESFPLTVTSAQKNPTAFYLCASDEGGGRFYNEQFFGPGTRLTVL.

Concerning this clone itself: A far more abundant clone sits one base away, making this likely a read error. CDR3 sequence: CASSYTASGSSYERYF. The CDR3 coding sequence is TGTGCCAGCAGTTACACGGCTAGCGGGAGCTCCTACGAGCGGTACTTC. The chain carries TRBV6-6 and TRBJ2-7, with 10 bases aligning to TRBD2. The germline CDR1 and CDR2 sequences are MNHNY and SVGAGI (reference sequence). This CDR3 has 16 amino acids.

V is TRBV7-9 and J is TRBJ2-7; D is perhaps TRBD1 or TRBD2 (6 bases each). V lost 5 bases and J lost 3, with 20 bases in between. This CDR3 comprises 16 residues. Germline V CDR1 and CDR2: SEHNR, FQNEAQ (reference sequence). The CDR3 DNA reads as TGTGCCAGCAGCCTATATCCCGGGGGCACCCTCTACGAGCAGTACTTC. Protein: CASSLYPGGTLYEQYF.

By frequency in the sample, this clone is medium-sized. Other DNA sequences in the sample encode the same CDR3. The rearrangement uses TRBV21-1 and TRBJ2-7; the tabulated D call, TRBD2, remains unverified against the DNA. TRBV21-1 is an annotated pseudogene. This CDR3 spans 15 amino acids. The CDR3 spells CASSKDAAGAEEQYF. The CDR3 region has the DNA TGTGCCAGCAGCAAAGACGCAGCGGGAGCGGAAGAGCAGTACTTC.

This chain joins TRBV7-6 and TRBJ2-1; D is unresolved. CDR3 length: 14 amino acids. CDR1 is SGHVS and CDR2 is FNYEAQ in the germline V gene. With 3 bases removed from V and 5 bases from J, the gap between germline ends came to 11 bases. The CDR3 region has the DNA TGTGCCAGCAGCTTGCGGAATAGACACAATGAGCAGTTCTTC. Amino acids: CASSLRNRHNEQFF.

The chain carries TRBV7-3 and TRBJ2-1, with a possible D match to TRBD1 (5 bases). Trimming took off 5 bases at V and 6 bases at J, with 17 bases between the two ends. This CDR3 has 15 amino acids. Germline values: CDR1 SGHTA, CDR2 FQGTGA. CDR3 region: CASSLRQTPPNEQFF. The CDR3 nucleotides read TGTGCCAGCAGCCTCCGACAGACCCCACCCAATGAGCAGTTCTTC.

The chain carries TRBV19 and TRBJ2-7; no reliable D call. Trimming removed 3 bases from V and 2 bases from J, with 5 bases in between. CDR3 length: 12 residues. Germline CDR1 is LNHDA and CDR2 is SQIVND (reference sequence). In nucleotides, the CDR3 is TGTGCCAGTAGTATCAGCCCCTACGAGCAGTACTTC. This translates into CASSISPYEQYF.

This clone was found once. The rearrangement uses TRBV5-4 and TRBJ2-2, with no clear D. Trimming removed 4 bases at V and 5 bases at J, with 24 bases between. The CDR3 extends over 18 amino acids. Germline V gene sequence: CDR1 SGHNT, CDR2 YYREEE (reference sequence). The CDR3 sequence is CASSPIKGLREGTGELFF. DNA for the CDR3: TGTGCCAGCAGCCCAATTAAAGGGCTGAGAGAAGGGACCGGGGAGCTGTTTTTT.

The chain is built from TRBV5-1 and TRBJ2-1, with TRBD2 matching 9 bases. Germline lookup yields CDR1 SGHRS and CDR2 YFSETQ. The V gene end was trimmed by 0 bases and the J gene end by 10 bases; junction bases not matched to a gene: 8. This CDR3 spans 15 amino acids. The CDR3 sequence: CASSLVASGTGEQFF. The CDR3 nucleotides are TGCGCCAGCAGCTTGGTGGCTAGCGGGACGGGGGAGCAGTTCTTC.

V and J are TRBV18 and TRBJ1-5; a weak D match, TRBD1 (5 bases). This CDR3 is built from 15 residues. Germline V gene lookup returns CDR1 KGHSH and CDR2 LQKENI. V shed 3 bases and J shed 5 bases, with 14 bases lying between them. As DNA, the CDR3 is TGTGCCAGCTCACCTATTGAAGGGGAGTATCAGCCCCAGCATTTT. As protein: CASSPIEGEYQPQHF. The full variable domain, its missing parts supplied by reference TRBV18 and TRBJ1-5, is NAGVMQNPRHLVRRRGQEARLRCSPMKGHSHVYWYRQLPEEGLKFMVYLQKENIIDESGMPKERFSAEFPKEGPSILRIQQVVRGDSAAYFCASSPIEGEYQPQHFGDGTRLSIL.

The chain recombines TRBV27 with TRBJ1-5; D not resolved. Trimming removed 0 bases at V and 7 bases at J, with 10 bases between. The CDR3 totals 14 residues. Germline CDR1 MNHEY, CDR2 SMNVEV (reference sequence). The CDR3 spells CASSLSGTLQPQHF. DNA for the CDR3: TGTGCCAGCAGTTTATCAGGAACACTCCAGCCCCAGCATTTT.

The CDR3 spells CASSSGPQEQYF. The CDR3 DNA reads as TGTGCCAGCAGCTCAGGGCCCCAGGAGCAGTACTTC. The chain links TRBV11-2 to TRBJ2-7, with a weak D call TRBD1 (5 bases). Trimming took 4 bases from V and 7 from J, leaving 11 bases between them. The germline gives CDR1 SGHAT, CDR2 FQNNGV. The CDR3 has 12 amino acids. The whole variable domain, filled in from reference TRBV11-2 and TRBJ2-7, reads EAGVAQSPRYKIIEKRQSVAFWCNPISGHATLYWYQQILGQGPKLLIQFQNNGVVDDSQLPKDRFSAERLKGVDSTLKIQPAKLEDSAVYLCASSSGPQEQYFGPGTRLTVT.

The chain is built from TRBV29-1 and TRBJ2-1, with a possible D match to TRBD2 (6 bases). CDR3 length: 14 residues. The V gene's germline CDR1 is SQVTM and CDR2 ANQGSEA. The V gene lost 4 bases and the J gene lost 0 bases, with 10 bases spanning the gap. CDR3 coding DNA: TGCAGCGTTGGGGGCGGGATCTCCTACAATGAGCAGTTCTTC. It specifies CSVGGGISYNEQFF.

This clone turned up a few times. The V gene is TRBV30, the J gene TRBJ1-1; D gene uncertain. V lost 3 bases and J 14 bases, leaving 25 bases between the germline ends. There are 14 residues in the CDR3. The germline CDR1 and CDR2 sequences are GTSNPN and SVGIG (reference sequence). CDR3 sequence (DNA): TGTGCCTGGAGGGCGGGGATAGCCCAGAGTAAGTTCTTCTTT. Translation gives CAWRAGIAQSKFFF.

The chain recombines TRBV1 with TRBJ2-3; no check of the table's D call, TRBD2, against the DNA was made. TRBV1 is shown as a pseudogene. This CDR3 region has 12 residues. Here the CDR3 DNA reads TGCACCAGCGGGAGGAACACAGATACGCAGTATTTT. Its protein is CTSGRNTDTQYF.

In regard to this clone: One junction end disagrees with the germline gene, perhaps due to a read error. This chain uses TRBV7-7 with TRBJ2-1; D might be TRBD2 (5 bases). This CDR3 contains 12 residues. Germline values: CDR1 SSHAT, CDR2 FNYEAQ (reference sequence). CDR3 in DNA: TGTGCTAGCAGTAACACCGGGGTAGAGCAGTTCTTC. Protein sequence: CASSNTGVEQFF.

As regards this clone: The same CDR3 arises from other DNA sequences in this sample as well. The chain recombines TRBV11-2 with TRBJ2-6; unclear D gene. The CDR3 consists of 15 residues. The V gene's germline CDR1 is SGHAT and CDR2 FQNNGV. Trimming removed 0 bases from V and 0 bases from J, with 3 bases in between. The CDR3 sequence is CASSLDSSGANVLTF. CDR3 nucleotides: TGTGCCAGCAGCTTAGACAGCTCTGGGGCCAACGTCCTGACTTTC.

The CDR3 DNA follows: TGTGCCAGCAGCTCACAGGGAGGGGACACTGAAGCTTTCTTT. Encoded protein: CASSSQGGDTEAFF. The J gene is TRBJ1-1, the V gene TRBV5-6; tentative D call: TRBD1 (6 bases). The V end lost 3 bases, the J end lost 3 bases, and 12 bases lay between the germline ends. This CDR3 contains 14 residues. Per germline, CDR1 SGHDT and CDR2 YYEEEE.

The chain combines TRBV4-3 with TRBJ1-1, with D possibly matching TRBD1 (6 bases). The germline CDR1 and CDR2 sequences are LGHNA and YSLEER. The CDR3 is made up of 17 amino acids. Trimming cost V 1 base and J 3 bases, with 18 bases left between them. The CDR3 nucleotides are TGCGCCAGCAGCCAAGGACAGGACTACCCGAGATACACTGAAGCTTTCTTT. Translation gives CASSQGQDYPRYTEAFF.

This rearrangement joins TRBV5-1 to TRBJ2-1, with D maybe TRBD2 (5 bases). The germline V gene encodes CDR1 SGHRS and CDR2 YFSETQ. The CDR3 is 14 residues long. Trimming removed 2 bases from V and 9 bases from J, with 15 bases in between. Here the CDR3 DNA reads TGCGCCAGCAGCTTCGGGAACCCTGGGAGTGAGCAGTTCTTC. Translation gives CASSFGNPGSEQFF.

This sequence joins TRBV15 and TRBJ2-1; 7 positions match TRBD2. Germline V gives CDR1 LNHNV, CDR2 YYDKDF (reference sequence). The ends lost 2 bases at V and 5 bases at J; junction bases unmatched: 15. The CDR3 loop spans 18 amino acids. CDR3 region: CATSRPTTWTRENNEQFF. The DNA of the CDR3 is TGTGCCACCAGCAGACCAACAACCTGGACTAGGGAAAACAATGAGCAGTTCTTC.

The chain combines TRBV5-8 with TRBJ2-7, with D perhaps assigned TRBD1 or TRBD2 (5 bases each). The V and J ends lost 0 bases and 2 bases respectively, with 6 bases between them. From germline, CDR1 is SGHTS and CDR2 YDEGEE. The CDR3 length is 13 residues. The CDR3 DNA sequence: TGTGCCAGCAGCTTGGCGGGGCCCTACGAGCAGTACTTC. Translated, it gives CASSLAGPYEQYF.

This chain links TRBV7-9 with TRBJ1-3, with 8 bases matching TRBD1. Germline V gene sequence: CDR1 SEHNR, CDR2 FQNEAQ (reference sequence). This CDR3 has 16 amino acids. Trimming at V came to 5 bases and at J to 7 bases, leaving 13 bases not matched to a gene. CDR3 DNA: TGTGCCAGCAGCCCTAACTTCCAGGGGGCTTGGAACACCATATATTTT. It encodes CASSPNFQGAWNTIYF.

Note on this clone: Other DNA variants within this sample encode the same CDR3. The rearrangement uses TRBV6-1 and TRBJ2-1; D not certain. Trimming removed 0 bases from V and 13 bases from J, with 7 bases in between. This CDR3 is 11 amino acids long. CDR1 is MNHNS, CDR2 SASEGT, per germline. For the CDR3, the DNA is TGTGCCAGCAGTGAAGCGGGGAAACAGTTCTTC. As protein: CASSEAGKQFF.

With regard to this clone: A far larger clone is just one base off, so this is likely a read error. V usage is TRBV2 and J usage is TRBJ1-1; 10 bases align to TRBD1. This CDR3 comprises 15 residues. The germline V gene encodes CDR1 SNHLY and CDR2 FYNNEI. V was pared by 2 bases and J by 6 bases, with 6 bases of the junction left unmatched. The CDR3 DNA is TGTGCCAGCAGTGAATGGGACAGGGGCCCTCCTGAAGCTTTCTTT. This translates into CASSEWDRGPPEAFF. The variable domain in full, completed from reference TRBV2 and TRBJ1-1, reads EPEVTQTPSHQVTQMGQEVILRCVPISNHLYFYWYRQILGQKVEFLVSFYNNEISEKSEIFDDQFSVERPDGSNFTLKIRSTKLEDSAMYFCASSEWDRGPPEAFFGQGTRLTVV.

This clone was detected ten times or more. This chain uses TRBV5-1 with TRBJ2-7; tentatively, D is TRBD2 (5 bases). CDR1 and CDR2 (germline): SGHRS, YFSETQ. CDR3 length: 14 residues. The germline V and J ends were trimmed by 5 bases and 5 bases, with 17 bases remaining between them. CDR3: CASRRSGSTDEQYF. Here the CDR3 DNA reads TGCGCCAGCAGACGGTCGGGAAGTACCGACGAGCAGTACTTC.

This sequence joins TRBV7-8 and TRBJ1-2; possible D gene TRBD1, 6 bases. CDR3 length equals 18 residues. Trimming cost V 1 base and J 1 base, with 19 bases left between them. Germline V gene lookup returns CDR1 SGHVS and CDR2 FQNEAQ. The CDR3 DNA reads as TGTGCCAGCAGCTTAGTAGGACTCGAAAGGGGGTTTAACTATGGCTACACCTTC. This sequence encodes CASSLVGLERGFNYGYTF.

The J gene is TRBJ2-2, the V gene TRBV5-4; 12 bases fit TRBD2. Germline V lookup: CDR1 SGHNT, CDR2 YYREEE (reference sequence). V lost 4 bases and J lost 7; bases outside the gene matches: 11. This CDR3 comprises 17 residues. The CDR3 here is CASSLALAGGPHGELFF. The CDR3 DNA is TGTGCCAGCAGCCTTGCCCTAGCGGGAGGGCCTCACGGGGAGCTGTTTTTT.

The V and J genes are TRBV19 and TRBJ1-2, with 9 bases lining up with TRBD1. The length of the CDR3 is 14 residues. With 5 bases clipped from V and 7 bases from J, the junction kept 8 bases outside the gene matches. Germline V gene sequence: CDR1 LNHDA, CDR2 SQIVND (reference sequence). CDR3: CASSLGGTGIGYTF. As DNA, the CDR3 is TGTGCCAGTAGTCTCGGAGGGACAGGGATTGGCTACACCTTC.